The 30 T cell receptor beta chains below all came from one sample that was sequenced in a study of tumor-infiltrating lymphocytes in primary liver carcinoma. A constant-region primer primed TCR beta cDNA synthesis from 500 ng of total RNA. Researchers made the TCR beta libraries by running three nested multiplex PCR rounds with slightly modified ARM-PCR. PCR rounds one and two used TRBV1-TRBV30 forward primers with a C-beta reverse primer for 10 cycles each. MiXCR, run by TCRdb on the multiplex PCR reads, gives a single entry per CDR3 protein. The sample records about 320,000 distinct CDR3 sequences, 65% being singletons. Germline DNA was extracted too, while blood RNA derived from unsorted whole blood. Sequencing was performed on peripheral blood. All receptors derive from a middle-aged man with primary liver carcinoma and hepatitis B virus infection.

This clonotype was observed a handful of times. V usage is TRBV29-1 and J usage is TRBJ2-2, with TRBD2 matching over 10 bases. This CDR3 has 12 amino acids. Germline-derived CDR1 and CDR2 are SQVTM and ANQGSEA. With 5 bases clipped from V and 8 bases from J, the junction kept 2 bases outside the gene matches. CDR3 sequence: CSVFSGRGELFF. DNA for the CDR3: TGCAGCGTTTTTAGCGGGAGGGGGGAGCTGTTTTTT.

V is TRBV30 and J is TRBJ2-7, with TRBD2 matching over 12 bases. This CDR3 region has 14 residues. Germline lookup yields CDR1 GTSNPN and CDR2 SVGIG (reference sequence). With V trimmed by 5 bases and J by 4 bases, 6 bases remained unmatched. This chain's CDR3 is CAWGGTSGYYEQYF. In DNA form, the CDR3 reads TGTGCCTGGGGAGGGACTAGCGGGTATTACGAGCAGTACTTC.

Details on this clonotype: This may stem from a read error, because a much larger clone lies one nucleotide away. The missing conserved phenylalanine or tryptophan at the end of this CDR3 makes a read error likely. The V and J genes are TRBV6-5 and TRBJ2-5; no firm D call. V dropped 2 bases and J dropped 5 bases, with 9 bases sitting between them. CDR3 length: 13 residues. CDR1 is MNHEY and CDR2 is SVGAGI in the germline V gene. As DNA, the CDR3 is TGTGCCAGCAGTTACCTTGGTAGCGAGACCCAGTACCTC. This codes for CASSYLGSETQYL.

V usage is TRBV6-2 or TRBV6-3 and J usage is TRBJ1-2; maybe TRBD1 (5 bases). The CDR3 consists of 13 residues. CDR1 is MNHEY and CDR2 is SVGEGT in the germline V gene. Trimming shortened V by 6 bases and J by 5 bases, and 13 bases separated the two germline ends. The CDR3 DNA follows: TGTGCCAGCAGGGATGGGACGGAATATGGCTACACCTTC. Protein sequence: CASRDGTEYGYTF.

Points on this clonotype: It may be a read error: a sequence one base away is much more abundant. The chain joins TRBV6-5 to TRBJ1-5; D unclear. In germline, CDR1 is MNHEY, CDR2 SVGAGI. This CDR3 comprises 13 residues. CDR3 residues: CASRETEYQLQHF. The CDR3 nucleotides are TGTGCCAGCAGAGAGACGGAATATCAGCTCCAGCATTTT.

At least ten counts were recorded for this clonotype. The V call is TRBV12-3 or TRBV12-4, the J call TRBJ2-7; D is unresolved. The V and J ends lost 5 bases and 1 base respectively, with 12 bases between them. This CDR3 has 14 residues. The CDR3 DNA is TGTGCCAGCAGTAAGGGCCTGAGTTCCTACGAGCAGTACTTC. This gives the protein CASSKGLSSYEQYF.

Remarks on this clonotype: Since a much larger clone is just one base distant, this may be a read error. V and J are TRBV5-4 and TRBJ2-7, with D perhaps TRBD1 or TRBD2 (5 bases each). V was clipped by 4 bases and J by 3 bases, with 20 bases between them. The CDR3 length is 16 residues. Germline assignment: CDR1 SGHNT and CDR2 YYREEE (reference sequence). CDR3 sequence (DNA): TGTGCCAGCAGCCCCGGCGGTGGGACGCTCTACTACGAGCAGTACTTC. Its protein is CASSPGGGTLYYEQYF.

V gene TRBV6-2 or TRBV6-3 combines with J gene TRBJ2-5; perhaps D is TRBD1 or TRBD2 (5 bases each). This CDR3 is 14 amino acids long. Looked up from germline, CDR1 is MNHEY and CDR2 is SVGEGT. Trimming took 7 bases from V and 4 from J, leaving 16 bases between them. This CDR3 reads CASINRGVGETQYF. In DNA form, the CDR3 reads TGTGCCAGCATCAATAGGGGAGTGGGAGAGACCCAGTACTTC.

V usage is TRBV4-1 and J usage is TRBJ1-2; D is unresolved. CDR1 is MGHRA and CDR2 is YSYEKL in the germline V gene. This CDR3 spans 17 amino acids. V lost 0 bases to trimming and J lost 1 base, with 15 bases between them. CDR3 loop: CASSQDRSPRGNYGYTF. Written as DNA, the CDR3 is TGCGCCAGCAGCCAAGATAGGTCCCCTCGGGGTAACTATGGCTACACCTTC.

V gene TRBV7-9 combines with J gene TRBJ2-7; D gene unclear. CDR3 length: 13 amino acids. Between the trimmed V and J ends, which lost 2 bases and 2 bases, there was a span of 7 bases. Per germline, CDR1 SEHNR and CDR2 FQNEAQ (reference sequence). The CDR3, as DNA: TGTGCCAGCAGCTTAATGGGCACCTACGAGCAGTACTTC. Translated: CASSLMGTYEQYF.

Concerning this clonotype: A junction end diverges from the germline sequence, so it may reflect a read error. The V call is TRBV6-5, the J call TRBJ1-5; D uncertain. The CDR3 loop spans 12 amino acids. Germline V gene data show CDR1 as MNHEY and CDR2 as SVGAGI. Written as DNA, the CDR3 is TGTGCCAGCACCGACCCCAATCAGCTCCAGCATTTT. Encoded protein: CASTDPNQLQHF.

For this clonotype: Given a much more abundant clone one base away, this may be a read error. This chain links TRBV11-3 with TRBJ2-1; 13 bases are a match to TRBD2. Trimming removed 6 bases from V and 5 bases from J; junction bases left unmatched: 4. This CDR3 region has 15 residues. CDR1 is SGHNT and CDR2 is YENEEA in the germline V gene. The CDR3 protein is CASRGGLAGDNEQFF. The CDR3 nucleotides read TGTGCCAGCAGAGGCGGACTAGCGGGGGACAATGAGCAGTTCTTC.

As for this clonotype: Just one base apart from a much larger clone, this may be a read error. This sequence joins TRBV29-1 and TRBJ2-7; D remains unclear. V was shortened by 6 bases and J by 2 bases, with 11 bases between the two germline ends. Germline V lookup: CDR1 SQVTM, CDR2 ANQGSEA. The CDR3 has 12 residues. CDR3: CSVADTPYEQYF. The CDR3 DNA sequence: TGCAGCGTAGCCGACACCCCCTACGAGCAGTACTTC.

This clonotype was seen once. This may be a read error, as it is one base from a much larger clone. CDR3 loop: CASSLRGLSSGELFF. DNA for the CDR3: TGTGCCAGCAGCTTAAGGGGCCTTAGCAGCGGGGAGCTGTTTTTT. The chain uses TRBV11-2 and TRBJ2-2; D is perhaps TRBD1 (5 bases). The CDR3 is made up of 15 amino acids. Germline V CDR1 and CDR2: SGHAT, FQNNGV. The V and J ends lost 2 bases and 7 bases respectively, with 14 bases between them.

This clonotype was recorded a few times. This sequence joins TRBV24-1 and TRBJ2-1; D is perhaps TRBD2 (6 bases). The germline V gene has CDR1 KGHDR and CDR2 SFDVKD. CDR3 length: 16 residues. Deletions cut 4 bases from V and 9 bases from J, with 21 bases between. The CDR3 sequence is CATSDPTAGSVSEQFF. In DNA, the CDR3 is TGTGCCACCAGTGACCCCACGGCGGGAAGTGTAAGTGAGCAGTTCTTC.

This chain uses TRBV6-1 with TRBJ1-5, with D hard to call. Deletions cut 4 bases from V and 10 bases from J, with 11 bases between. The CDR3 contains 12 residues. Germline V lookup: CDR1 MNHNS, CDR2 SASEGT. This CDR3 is CASSGETSPQHF. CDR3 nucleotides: TGTGCCAGCAGTGGAGAGACAAGCCCCCAGCATTTT.

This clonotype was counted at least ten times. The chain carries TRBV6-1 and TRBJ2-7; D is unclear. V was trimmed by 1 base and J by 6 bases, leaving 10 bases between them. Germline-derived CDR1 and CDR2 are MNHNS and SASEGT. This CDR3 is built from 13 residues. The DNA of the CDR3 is TGTGCCAGCAGTGAAGGCCAGTTTACCGAGCAGTACTTC. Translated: CASSEGQFTEQYF.

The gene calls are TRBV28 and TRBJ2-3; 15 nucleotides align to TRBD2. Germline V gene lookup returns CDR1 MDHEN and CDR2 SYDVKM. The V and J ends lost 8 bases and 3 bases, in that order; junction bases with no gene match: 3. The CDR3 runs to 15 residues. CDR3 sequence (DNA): TGTGCCAGCTGTGGGACTAGCGGGAGGACAGATACGCAGTATTTT. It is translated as CASCGTSGRTDTQYF.

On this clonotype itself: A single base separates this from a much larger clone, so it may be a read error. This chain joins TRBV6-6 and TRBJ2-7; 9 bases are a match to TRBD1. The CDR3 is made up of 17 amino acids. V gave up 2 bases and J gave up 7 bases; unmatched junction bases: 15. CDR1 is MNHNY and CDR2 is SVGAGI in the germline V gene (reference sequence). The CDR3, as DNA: TGTGCCAGCAGTTACACAGCGACGGGACAGGGCCGTGGGGAGCAGTACTTC. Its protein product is CASSYTATGQGRGEQYF.

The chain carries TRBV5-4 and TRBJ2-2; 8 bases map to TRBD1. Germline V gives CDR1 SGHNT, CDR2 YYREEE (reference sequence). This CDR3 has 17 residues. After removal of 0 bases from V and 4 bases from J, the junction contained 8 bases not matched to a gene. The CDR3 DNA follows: TGTGCCAGCAGCTTGGCAGGACAGGGATCGAGCACCGGGGAGCTGTTTTTT. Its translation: CASSLAGQGSSTGELFF.

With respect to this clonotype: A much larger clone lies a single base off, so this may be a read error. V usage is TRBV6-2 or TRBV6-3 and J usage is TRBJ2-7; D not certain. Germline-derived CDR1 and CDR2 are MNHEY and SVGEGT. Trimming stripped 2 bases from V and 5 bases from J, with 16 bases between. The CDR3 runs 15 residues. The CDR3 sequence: CASSYGSAVAHEQYF. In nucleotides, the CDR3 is TGTGCCAGCAGTTACGGTTCAGCTGTAGCCCACGAGCAGTACTTC.

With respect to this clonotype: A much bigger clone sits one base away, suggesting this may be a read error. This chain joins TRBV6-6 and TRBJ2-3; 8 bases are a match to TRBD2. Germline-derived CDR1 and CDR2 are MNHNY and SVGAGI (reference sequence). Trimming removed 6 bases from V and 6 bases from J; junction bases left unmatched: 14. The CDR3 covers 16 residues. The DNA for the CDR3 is TGTGCCAGCAGGAAGACAGGCAGCGCGGGAGGCGATACGCAGTATTTT. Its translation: CASRKTGSAGGDTQYF.

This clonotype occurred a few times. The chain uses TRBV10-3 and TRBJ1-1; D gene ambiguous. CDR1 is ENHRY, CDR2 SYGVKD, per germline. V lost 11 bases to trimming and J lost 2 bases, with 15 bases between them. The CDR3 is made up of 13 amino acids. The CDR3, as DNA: TGTGCCGCCATGCGGGAACCCAACACTGAAGCTTTCTTT. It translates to CAAMREPNTEAFF.

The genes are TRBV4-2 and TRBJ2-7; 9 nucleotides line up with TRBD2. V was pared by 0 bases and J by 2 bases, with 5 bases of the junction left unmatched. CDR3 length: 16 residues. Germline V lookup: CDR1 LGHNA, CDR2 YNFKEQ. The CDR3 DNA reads TGTGCCAGCAGCCAAGAAGGCCCTAGCGGGACCTACGAGCAGTACTTC. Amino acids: CASSQEGPSGTYEQYF.

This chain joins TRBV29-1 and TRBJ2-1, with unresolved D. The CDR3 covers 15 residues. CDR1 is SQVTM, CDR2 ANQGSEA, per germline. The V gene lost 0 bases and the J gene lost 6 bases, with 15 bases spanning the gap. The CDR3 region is CSVEDPGTHCNEQFF. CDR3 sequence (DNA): TGCAGCGTTGAAGACCCGGGTACCCACTGCAATGAGCAGTTCTTC.

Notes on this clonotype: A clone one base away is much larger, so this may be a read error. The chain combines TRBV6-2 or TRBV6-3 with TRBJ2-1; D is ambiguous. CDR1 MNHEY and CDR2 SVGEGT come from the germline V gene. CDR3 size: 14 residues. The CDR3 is CASSYSNSYNGQFF. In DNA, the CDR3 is TGTGCCAGCAGTTACTCGAACAGCTACAATGGGCAGTTCTTC.

The CDR3 spells CASSVRWWNTEAFF. The CDR3 nucleotides are TGTGCCAGCAGCGTCCGGTGGTGGAACACTGAAGCTTTCTTT. V gene TRBV28 combines with J gene TRBJ1-1; the D is unclear. Deletions cut 6 bases from V and 1 base from J, with 12 bases between. Germline-derived CDR1 and CDR2 are MDHEN and SYDVKM. The CDR3 length is 14 residues.

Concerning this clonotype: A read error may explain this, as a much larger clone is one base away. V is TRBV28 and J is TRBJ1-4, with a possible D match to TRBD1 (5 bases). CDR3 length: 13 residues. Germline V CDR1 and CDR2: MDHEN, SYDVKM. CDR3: CASGFPGNEKLFF. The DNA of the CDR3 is TGTGCCAGCGGTTTCCCAGGGAACGAAAAACTGTTTTTT.

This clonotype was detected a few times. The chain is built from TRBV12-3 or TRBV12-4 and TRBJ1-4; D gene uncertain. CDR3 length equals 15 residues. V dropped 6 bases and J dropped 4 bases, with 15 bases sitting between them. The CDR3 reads CASSLMVGDNEKLFF. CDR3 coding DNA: TGTGCCAGCAGCCTGATGGTTGGGGATAATGAAAAACTGTTTTTT.

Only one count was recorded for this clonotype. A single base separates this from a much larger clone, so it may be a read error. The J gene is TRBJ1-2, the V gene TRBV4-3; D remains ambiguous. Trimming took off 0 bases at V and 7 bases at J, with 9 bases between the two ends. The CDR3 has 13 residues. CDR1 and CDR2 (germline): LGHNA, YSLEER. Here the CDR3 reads CASSQEPVCGYTF. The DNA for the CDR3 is TGCGCCAGCAGCCAAGAACCGGTCTGTGGCTACACCTTC.